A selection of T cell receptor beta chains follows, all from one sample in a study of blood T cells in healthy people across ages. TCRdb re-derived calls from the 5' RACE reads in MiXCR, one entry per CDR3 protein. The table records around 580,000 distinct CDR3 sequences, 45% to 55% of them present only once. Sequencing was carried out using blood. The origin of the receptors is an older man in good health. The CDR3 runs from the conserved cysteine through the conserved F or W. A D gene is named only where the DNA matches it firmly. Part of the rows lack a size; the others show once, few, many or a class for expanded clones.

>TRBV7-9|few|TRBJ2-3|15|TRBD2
TGTGCCAGCAGCTTAGGACTAGCGGGAGTAGATACGCAGTATTTT
CASSLGLAGVDTQYF
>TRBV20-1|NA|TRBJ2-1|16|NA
TGCAGTGCTAGAGACCCCAATAGCGGAAATCGGAATGAGCAGTTCTTC
CSARDPNSGNRNEQFF
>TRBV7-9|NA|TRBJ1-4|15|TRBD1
TGTGCCAGCAGCTCACCTTGGGACAGTAATGAAAAACTGTTTTTT
CASSSPWDSNEKLFF
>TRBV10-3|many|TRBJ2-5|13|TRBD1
TGTGCCATCGGGACAGGGCTGAAGGAGACCCAGTACTTC
CAIGTGLKETQYF
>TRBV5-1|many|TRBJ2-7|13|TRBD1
TGTGCCAGCAGTCCGGGACAGGACTACGAGCAGTACTTC
CASSPGQDYEQYF
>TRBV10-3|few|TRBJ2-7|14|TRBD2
TGTGCCATCAGTCCGGGACTAGCGACCTACGAGCAGTACTTC
CAISPGLATYEQYF
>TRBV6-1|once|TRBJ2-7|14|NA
TGTGCCAGCAGACCGCAGACAGGTTACTACGAGCAGTACTTC
CASRPQTGYYEQYF
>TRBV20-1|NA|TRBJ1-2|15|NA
TGCAGTGCTAGAGCCCCAGGAGGGGCAAGGAATGGCTACACCTTC
CSARAPGGARNGYTF
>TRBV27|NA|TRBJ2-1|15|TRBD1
TGTGCCAGCAGTCCGGACAGGTTGTCCTACAATGAGCAGTTCTTC
CASSPDRLSYNEQFF
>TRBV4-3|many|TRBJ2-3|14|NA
TGCGCCAGCAGCCAAGATCGGCGCCCAGATACGCAGTATTTT
CASSQDRRPDTQYF
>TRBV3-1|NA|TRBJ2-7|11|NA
TGTGCCAGCAGCCAAACGGATGAGCAGTACTTC
CASSQTDEQYF
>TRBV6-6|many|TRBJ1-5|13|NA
TGTGCCAGCAGAACAGGGATGGTTCAGCCCCAGCATTTT
CASRTGMVQPQHF
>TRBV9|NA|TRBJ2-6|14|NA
TGTGCCAGCAGCTCCGGTGCTGGGGCCAACGTCCTGACTTTC
CASSSGAGANVLTF
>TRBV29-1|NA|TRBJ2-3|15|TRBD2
TGCAGCGCCTCCGGGACTAGCGGGGGTACAGATACGCAGTATTTT
CSASGTSGGTDTQYF
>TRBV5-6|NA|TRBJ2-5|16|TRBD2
TGTGCCAGCAGCCGCAGACTAGCGGGAGTGGGCGAGACCCAGTACTTC
CASSRRLAGVGETQYF
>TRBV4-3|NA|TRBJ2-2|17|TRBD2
TGCGCCAGCAGCCAAGGGTGGTCTAGCGGGGGTGGCGGGGAGCTGTTTTTT
CASSQGWSSGGGGELFF
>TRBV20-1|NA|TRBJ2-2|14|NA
TGCAGTGCTAGCCCGGACAGTAACACCGGGGAGCTGTTTTTT
CSASPDSNTGELFF
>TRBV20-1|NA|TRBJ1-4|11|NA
TGCAGTTTGACCGATAATGAAAAACTGTTTTTT
CSLTDNEKLFF
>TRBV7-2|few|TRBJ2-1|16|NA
TGTGCCAGCAGCCATCAGGGGGCGGGAGACTGGTTTGAGCAGTTCTTC
CASSHQGAGDWFEQFF
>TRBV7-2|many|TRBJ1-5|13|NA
TGTGCCAGCAGCTTTGACAGCAATCAGCCCCAGCATTTT
CASSFDSNQPQHF
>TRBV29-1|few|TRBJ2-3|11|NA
TGCAGCGTTGGCCGGGAGGATACGCAGTATTTT
CSVGREDTQYF
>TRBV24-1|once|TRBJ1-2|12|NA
TGTGCCACCATGGGCGGTCGGGGTGGCTACACCTTC
CATMGGRGGYTF
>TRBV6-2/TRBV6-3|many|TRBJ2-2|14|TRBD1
TGTGCCAGCAGGAGGGGGCCCAACACCGGGGAGCTGTTTTTT
CASRRGPNTGELFF
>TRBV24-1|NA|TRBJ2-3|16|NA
TGTGCCACCAGTGCCGCAGGGACAAGAGGCACAGATACGCAGTATTTT
CATSAAGTRGTDTQYF
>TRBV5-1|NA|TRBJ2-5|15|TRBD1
TGCGCCAGCAGCCCTCCGGGACAGGGGAAAGAGACCCAGTACTTC
CASSPPGQGKETQYF
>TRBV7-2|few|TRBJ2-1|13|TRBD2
TGTGCCAGCAGTTATCTCACTAGCGGGGAGCAGTTCTTC
CASSYLTSGEQFF
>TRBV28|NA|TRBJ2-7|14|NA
TGTGCCAGCAGTTTAGTAGGGACTCCGTACGAGCAGTACTTC
CASSLVGTPYEQYF
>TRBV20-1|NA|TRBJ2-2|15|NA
TGCAGTGCTAGAATCGGGGGCTCGAACACCGGGGAGCTGTTTTTT
CSARIGGSNTGELFF
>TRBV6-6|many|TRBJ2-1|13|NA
TGTGCCAGCAGTTATACGACCGAGAGAGAGCAGTTCTTC
CASSYTTEREQFF
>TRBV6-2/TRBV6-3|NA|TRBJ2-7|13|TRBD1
TGTGCCAGCCACGCAGGGGGCTACAATGAGCAGTACTTC
CASHAGGYNEQYF
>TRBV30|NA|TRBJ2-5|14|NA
TGTGCCTGGAGTGTCTCAGTCAACCAAGAGACCCAGTACTTC
CAWSVSVNQETQYF
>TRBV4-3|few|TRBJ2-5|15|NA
TGCGCCAGCAGCCAATCATTCCACAGGCAAGAGACCCAGTACTTC
CASSQSFHRQETQYF
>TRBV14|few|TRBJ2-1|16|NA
TGTGCCAGCTCAACCGTAGGGGGGGCAAGCTACAATGAGCAGTTCTTC
CASSTVGGASYNEQFF
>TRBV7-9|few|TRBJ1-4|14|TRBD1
TGTGCCAGCAGCGCGGACAGGGGGCATGAAAAACTGTTTTTT
CASSADRGHEKLFF
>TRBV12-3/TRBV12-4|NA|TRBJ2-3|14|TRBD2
TGTGCCAGCAGTTTAAGTGGGGGGGGAGATACGCAGTATTTT
CASSLSGGGDTQYF
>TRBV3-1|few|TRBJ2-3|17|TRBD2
TGTGCCAGCAGCCATGCCGGACTAGCGGGGGGCGGAGATACGCAGTATTTT
CASSHAGLAGGGDTQYF
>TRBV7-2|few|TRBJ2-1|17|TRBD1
TGTGCCAGCAGCCAGACAGGGTCGAGACGTCGCACAGATGAGCAGTTCTTC
CASSQTGSRRRTDEQFF
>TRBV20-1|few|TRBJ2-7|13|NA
TGCAGTGTCTATCGGGACACTAACTACGAGCAGTACTTC
CSVYRDTNYEQYF
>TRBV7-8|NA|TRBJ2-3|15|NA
TGTGCCAGCAGCGGACGTGTGCAGGGCACAGATACGCAGTATTTT
CASSGRVQGTDTQYF
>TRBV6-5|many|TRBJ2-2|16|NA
TGTGCCAGCAGTTACAGCGGACAGCCGAACACCGGGGAGCTGTTTTTT
CASSYSGQPNTGELFF
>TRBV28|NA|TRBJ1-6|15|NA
TGTGCCAGCAGTTCCCGGGCCTCCTATAATTCACCCCTCCACTTT
CASSSRASYNSPLHF
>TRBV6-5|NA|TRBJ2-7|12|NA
TGTGCCAGCAGTCGAATTACAGGGGAGCAGTACTTC
CASSRITGEQYF
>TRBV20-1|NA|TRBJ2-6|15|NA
TGCAGTGCTAAACCAGGGGGGGCTGGGGCCAACGTCCTGACTTTC
CSAKPGGAGANVLTF
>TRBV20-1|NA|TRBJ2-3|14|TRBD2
TGCAGTGCTCCGAACGGGCGGGGGTTAGATACGCAGTATTTT
CSAPNGRGLDTQYF
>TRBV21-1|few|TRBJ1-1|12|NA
TGTGCCAGCAGCCAGACAGGGTCTGAAGCTTTCTTT
CASSQTGSEAFF
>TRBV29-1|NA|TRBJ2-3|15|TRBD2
TGCAGCGCTCAGGGACTAGCGGAAAGCACAGATACGCAGTATTTT
CSAQGLAESTDTQYF
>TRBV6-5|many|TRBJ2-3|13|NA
TGTGCCACCCTAGGACAGCACGGAGATACGCAGTATTTT
CATLGQHGDTQYF
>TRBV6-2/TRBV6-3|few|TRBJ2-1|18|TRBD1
TGTGCCAGCAGTTATCGTCGGCAGGGGGCTCTAGGGGGGAATGAGCAGTTCTTC
CASSYRRQGALGGNEQFF
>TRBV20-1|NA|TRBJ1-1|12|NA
TGCAGTGCTAGAAGTTCGGACACTGAAGCTTTCTTT
CSARSSDTEAFF
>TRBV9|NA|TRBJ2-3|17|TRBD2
TGTGCCAGCAGCGTAGGTAGCGGGGGGTACATCACAGATACGCAGTATTTT
CASSVGSGGYITDTQYF
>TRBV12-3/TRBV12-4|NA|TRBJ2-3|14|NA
TGTGCCAGCAGTTTAAAGTGGGACACAGATACGCAGTATTTT
CASSLKWDTDTQYF
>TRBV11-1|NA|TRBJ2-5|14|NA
TGTGCCAGCAGCTTGGAGGGACCACAAGAGACCCAGTACTTC
CASSLEGPQETQYF
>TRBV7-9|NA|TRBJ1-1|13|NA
TGTGCCAGCAGTCAAGATGTATACACTGAAGCTTTCTTT
CASSQDVYTEAFF
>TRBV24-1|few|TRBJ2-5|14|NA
TGTGCCACCAGTGATTCGAGCGACGAGGAGACCCAGTACTTC
CATSDSSDEETQYF
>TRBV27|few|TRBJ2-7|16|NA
TGTGCCAGCAGCTCCTATACCGGTCTTCCCTCCTACGAGCAGTACTTC
CASSSYTGLPSYEQYF
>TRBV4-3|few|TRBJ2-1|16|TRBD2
TGCGCCAGCAGCCAAGTCGGGGGGAGGCGGGACAATGAGCAGTTCTTC
CASSQVGGRRDNEQFF
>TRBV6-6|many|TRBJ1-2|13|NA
TGTGCCAGCAGCCAGACGGTTACCCATGGCTACACCTTC
CASSQTVTHGYTF
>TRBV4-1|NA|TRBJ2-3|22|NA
TGCGCCAGCAGCCATAAATCCAACGGCGTCCCGGGACATTCCACGGGCACAGATACGCAGTATTTT
CASSHKSNGVPGHSTGTDTQYF
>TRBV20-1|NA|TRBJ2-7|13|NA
TGCAGTGCTACCCCGCTAGGGGGCTACGAGCAGTACTTC
CSATPLGGYEQYF
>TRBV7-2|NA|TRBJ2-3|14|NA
TGTGCCAGCAGCTCTGGGACTGGACAGACTACGCAGTATTTT
CASSSGTGQTTQYF